Each of the 25 T cell receptor beta chains below was sequenced from the same sample in a study of cytomegalovirus exposure and HLA in healthy donors. Amplification used 60 Vbeta primers and 13 Jbeta primers. The method was immunoSEQ multiplex PCR; TCRdb's version includes in-frame clones alone and lacks a portion of them. The data hold about 150,000 clones, with about 70% observed a single time. Sequencing was done on a sample of PBMCs. The source is a woman aged 55-75 years in good health and CMV-seropositive.

The chain carries TRBV27 and TRBJ2-7, with TRBD2 identical over 10 bases. Germline-derived CDR1 and CDR2 are MNHEY and SMNVEV (reference sequence). CDR3 length equals 15 residues. The V gene end was trimmed by 1 base and the J gene end by 3 bases; junction bases not matched to a gene: 3. The CDR3 sequence: CASSLWLAGVYEQYF. The CDR3 DNA is TGTGCCAGCAGTTTATGGCTAGCGGGAGTCTACGAGCAGTACTTC.

The chain is built from TRBV28 and TRBJ2-7, with TRBD1 matching over 8 bases. The V gene's germline CDR1 is MDHEN and CDR2 SYDVKM. The CDR3 consists of 14 residues. V lost 5 bases to trimming and J lost 7 bases; unmatched junction nucleotides: 10. The CDR3 DNA reads TGTGCCAGCAGTCCTGGACAGGGATTAGGGGAGCAGTACTTC. Protein sequence: CASSPGQGLGEQYF.

The CDR3: CASSLRRDDGEQFF. As DNA, the CDR3 is TGTGCCAGCAGCTTACGGCGGGATGACGGTGAGCAGTTCTTC. The rearrangement links TRBV5-4 to TRBJ2-1; weak D call: TRBD2 (6 bases). There are 14 residues in the CDR3. Trimming cost V 2 bases and J 9 bases, with 15 bases left between them. The germline CDR1 and CDR2 sequences are SGHNT and YYREEE (reference sequence).

This clone was observed a single time. The chain has TRBV5-4 and TRBJ2-5; 7 nucleotides agree with TRBD1. Germline assignment: CDR1 SGHNT and CDR2 YYREEE (reference sequence). Germline trimming cut 7 bases from V and 1 base from J; bases unmatched to any gene: 10. The CDR3 extends over 15 amino acids. The CDR3 nucleotides read TGTGCCAGCTCCCGGGACAGTCACAGCCAAGAGACCCAGTACTTC. This translates into CASSRDSHSQETQYF. The full variable domain, rest sourced from reference TRBV5-4 and TRBJ2-5, is ETGVTQSPTHLIKTRGQQVTLRCSSQSGHNTVSWYQQALGQGPQFIFQYYREEENGRGNFPPRFSGLQFPNYSSELNVNALELDDSALYLCASSRDSHSQETQYFGPGTRLLVL.

This clone appeared once. V gene TRBV18 combines with J gene TRBJ1-5; 7 bases agree with TRBD1. CDR3 size: 15 residues. V dropped 3 bases and J dropped 4; count of bases not matched to a gene: 6. Germline lookup yields CDR1 KGHSH and CDR2 LQKENI. The CDR3 sequence is CASSPAPGGNQPQHF. The CDR3 coding sequence is TGTGCCAGCTCACCCGCCCCAGGGGGGAATCAGCCCCAGCATTTT.

The chain links TRBV5-6 to TRBJ1-1; perhaps TRBD1 as D (5 bases). Germline V gene data show CDR1 as SGHDT and CDR2 as YYEEEE. The CDR3 has 16 amino acids. The V end was cut by 0 bases, the J end by 4 bases, with 16 bases between. The CDR3 reads CASSLAGALRGTEAFF. CDR3 nucleotide sequence: TGTGCCAGCAGCTTGGCCGGGGCATTGCGGGGCACTGAAGCTTTCTTT.

The chain uses TRBV6-5 and TRBJ2-1, with TRBD2 matching 7 bases. CDR1 MNHEY and CDR2 SVGAGI come from the germline V gene. CDR3 length: 15 residues. V shed 6 bases and J 0 bases; nucleotides not matched to a gene: 5. CDR3 bases: TGTGCCAGCAGACCTAGCGGAAGCTCCTACAATGAGCAGTTCTTC. Translating gives CASRPSGSSYNEQFF.

The CDR3 sequence: CASSPVGGDYEQYF. The CDR3 nucleotides are TGTGCCAGCAGCCCCGTGGGAGGGGACTACGAGCAGTACTTC. The chain links TRBV5-4 to TRBJ2-7, with 7 bases aligning to TRBD2. The germline V gene has CDR1 SGHNT and CDR2 YYREEE (reference sequence). V was clipped by 4 bases and J by 3 bases; unmatched bases: 7. The length of the CDR3 is 14 residues.

The rearrangement joins TRBV28 to TRBJ1-4, with 9 bases fitting TRBD1. Germline-derived CDR1 and CDR2 are MDHEN and SYDVKM. This CDR3 region has 13 residues. Losses at the gene ends were 10 bases for V and 6 bases for J; bases not matched to a gene: 6. The chain's CDR3 is CATNRGRYEKLFF. The CDR3 nucleotides read TGTGCCACCAACAGGGGGCGATATGAAAAACTGTTTTTT.

This clone showed up just a few times. The chain has TRBV5-5 and TRBJ1-5; 9 bases fit TRBD1. Looked up from germline, CDR1 is SGHKS and CDR2 is YYEKEE (reference sequence). This CDR3 spans 15 amino acids. The V gene end was trimmed by 2 bases and the J gene end by 6 bases; junction bases not matched to a gene: 6. The CDR3 loop is CASSFEGQGGQPQHF. The CDR3 DNA is TGTGCCAGCAGCTTCGAGGGACAGGGTGGTCAGCCCCAGCATTTT. The entire variable domain, with the rest obtained from reference TRBV5-5 and TRBJ1-5, is as follows: DAGVTQSPTHLIKTRGQQVTLRCSPISGHKSVSWYQQVLGQGPQFIFQYYEKEERGRGNFPDRFSARQFPNYSSELNVNALLLGDSALYLCASSFEGQGGQPQHFGDGTRLSIL.

The rearrangement links TRBV7-3 to TRBJ2-5; TRBD2 agrees at 11 bases. This CDR3 has 15 amino acids. From germline, CDR1 is SGHTA and CDR2 FQGTGA. V lost 5 bases, J lost 2 bases, and 4 bases stayed unmatched. DNA for the CDR3: TGTGCCAGCAGCCCGGGACTAGCGGAACAAGAGACCCAGTACTTC. Its protein product is CASSPGLAEQETQYF.

This clone occurred once. This chain joins TRBV5-1 and TRBJ2-1; TRBD2 agrees at 8 bases. Germline CDR1 SGHRS, CDR2 YFSETQ. The CDR3 has 14 amino acids. V lost 0 bases, J lost 5 bases, and 1 base stayed unmatched. This CDR3 is CASSLDSGNNEQFF. The CDR3 DNA follows: TGCGCCAGCAGCTTGGATAGCGGGAACAATGAGCAGTTCTTC.

This chain links TRBV10-1 with TRBJ2-1; TRBD2 matches at 11 bases. The V and J ends lost 8 bases and 0 bases, in that order; junction bases with no gene match: 6. From germline, CDR1 is WNHNN and CDR2 SYGVQD (reference sequence). This CDR3 is 16 amino acids long. The CDR3 DNA is TGCGCCAGCTCCGGGACTAGCGGCTTCTCCTACAATGAGCAGTTCTTC. Its translation: CASSGTSGFSYNEQFF.

The chain combines TRBV28 with TRBJ2-7; D remains ambiguous. V dropped 6 bases and J dropped 0 bases, with 6 bases sitting between them. The CDR3 consists of 12 residues. Germline V gene sequence: CDR1 MDHEN, CDR2 SYDVKM. CDR3 protein: CASRTSSYEQYF. In DNA, the CDR3 is TGTGCCAGCAGAACGAGCTCCTACGAGCAGTACTTC.

V usage is TRBV2 and J usage is TRBJ2-5; D might be TRBD2 (6 bases). The V end lost 5 bases, the J end lost 5 bases, and 9 bases lay between the germline ends. Germline V lookup: CDR1 SNHLY, CDR2 FYNNEI. The CDR3 loop spans 12 amino acids. CDR3 nucleotides: TGTGCCAGCAGTCCGGCGGGGGAGACCCAGTACTTC. This sequence encodes CASSPAGETQYF.

The chain links TRBV2 to TRBJ1-5; 8 nucleotides agree with TRBD1. The CDR3 totals 15 residues. The germline CDR1 and CDR2 sequences are SNHLY and FYNNEI. V was clipped by 1 base and J by 7 bases; unmatched bases: 6. CDR3 in DNA: TGTGCCAGCAGTGAAGGGACAGGGTTAAGGCAGCCCCAGCATTTT. It translates to CASSEGTGLRQPQHF. Supplemented by reference TRBV2 and TRBJ1-5, the full variable domain reads EPEVTQTPSHQVTQMGQEVILRCVPISNHLYFYWYRQILGQKVEFLVSFYNNEISEKSEIFDDQFSVERPDGSNFTLKIRSTKLEDSAMYFCASSEGTGLRQPQHFGDGTRLSIL.

This sequence joins TRBV7-9 and TRBJ2-1; possibly TRBD1 for D (5 bases). Germline CDR1 is SEHNR and CDR2 is FQNEAQ (reference sequence). V dropped 5 bases and J dropped 7 bases, with 12 bases sitting between them. CDR3 length equals 13 residues. This CDR3 reads CASSLGQGNEQFF. CDR3 in DNA: TGTGCCAGCAGCCTGGGTCAGGGAAATGAGCAGTTCTTC.

V is TRBV5-1 and J is TRBJ2-1, with a possible D match to TRBD2 (5 bases). Germline loops: CDR1 SGHRS, CDR2 YFSETQ. V lost 0 bases to trimming and J lost 10 bases, with 8 bases between them. The CDR3 extends over 12 amino acids. Here the CDR3 reads CASSLVGREQFF. CDR3 coding DNA: TGCGCCAGCAGCTTGGTAGGGAGAGAGCAGTTCTTC.

This clone was detected only once. The chain combines TRBV9 with TRBJ2-5; 10 bases line up with TRBD1. J lost 5 bases, V lost 0 bases, and 1 base had no gene match. The CDR3 runs to 14 residues. Germline V lookup: CDR1 SGDLS, CDR2 YYNGEE. CDR3 sequence reads: CASSVEGQGETQYF. CDR3 nucleotides: TGTGCCAGCAGCGTAGAGGGACAGGGGGAGACCCAGTACTTC.

The rearrangement joins TRBV25-1 to TRBJ2-3; 9 bases are shared with TRBD1. Per germline, CDR1 MGHDK and CDR2 SYGVNS. Trimming at V came to 6 bases and at J to 0 bases, leaving 1 base not matched to a gene. This CDR3 has 14 residues. This CDR3 is CASRGQGSTDTQYF. CDR3 DNA sequence: TGTGCCAGCAGGGGACAGGGAAGCACAGATACGCAGTATTTT.

This clone has just a few counts. The chain has TRBV6-1 and TRBJ2-3, with TRBD1 identical over 9 bases. This CDR3 is 14 amino acids long. V was clipped by 7 bases and J by 6 bases; unmatched bases: 8. From germline, CDR1 is MNHNS and CDR2 SASEGT. CDR3 DNA: TGTGCCAGCACCCCGGGACAGGGACGCGATACGCAGTATTTT. It yields the protein CASTPGQGRDTQYF.

V is TRBV7-8 and J is TRBJ2-1; 7 nucleotides agree with TRBD2. V lost 5 bases to trimming and J lost 1 base; unmatched junction nucleotides: 8. The germline gives CDR1 SGHVS, CDR2 FQNEAQ. The CDR3 is made up of 16 amino acids. The CDR3 DNA is TGTGCCAGCAGCGAACGACACGGGGGGTCCTACAATGAGCAGTTCTTC. Its translation is CASSERHGGSYNEQFF.

This clone came up a few times. The V and J genes are TRBV6-4 and TRBJ1-2; D possibly corresponds to TRBD1 (5 bases). CDR1 is MRHNA, CDR2 SNTAGT, per germline. V gave up 3 bases and J gave up 4 bases, with 9 bases separating them. The CDR3 length is 13 residues. The CDR3 DNA follows: TGTGCCAGCAGTGAAGGGGATGGCTATGGCTACACCTTC. Its protein product is CASSEGDGYGYTF.

The sample holds a few counts of this clone. The V gene is TRBV6-1, the J gene TRBJ1-2; 8 nucleotides align to TRBD1. CDR3 size: 17 residues. In germline, CDR1 is MNHNS, CDR2 SASEGT. V dropped 2 bases and J dropped 0; count of bases not matched to a gene: 8. This chain's CDR3 is CASSERRGLGANYGYTF. CDR3 DNA sequence: TGTGCCAGCAGTGAACGCAGGGGGCTCGGAGCTAACTATGGCTACACCTTC.

The V call is TRBV28, the J call TRBJ1-5, with 7 bases fitting TRBD1. CDR1 and CDR2 from the germline V gene are MDHEN and SYDVKM. J was trimmed by 7 bases and V by 2 bases; bases with no gene match: 5. The CDR3 is made up of 14 amino acids. The CDR3 DNA reads TGTGCCAGCAGTTTAAGACAGGGAGGACAGCCCCAGCATTTT. It codes for CASSLRQGGQPQHF. Variable domain in full (rest from reference TRBV28 and TRBJ1-5): DVKVTQSSRYLVKRTGEKVFLECVQDMDHENMFWYRQDPGLGLRLIYFSYDVKMKEKGDIPEGYSVSREKKERFSLILESASTNQTSMYLCASSLRQGGQPQHFGDGTRLSIL.